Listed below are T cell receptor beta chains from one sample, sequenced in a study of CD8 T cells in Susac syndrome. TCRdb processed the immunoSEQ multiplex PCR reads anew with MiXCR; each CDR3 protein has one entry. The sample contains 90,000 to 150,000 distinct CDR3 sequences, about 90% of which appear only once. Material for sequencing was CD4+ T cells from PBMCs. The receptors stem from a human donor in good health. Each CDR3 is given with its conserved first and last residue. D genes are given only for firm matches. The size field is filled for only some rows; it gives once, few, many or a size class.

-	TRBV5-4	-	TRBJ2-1	TGTGCCAGCAGCAACAGGGAGGGGTCCTACAATGAGCAGTTCTTC	CASSNREGSYNEQFF
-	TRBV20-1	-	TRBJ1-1	TGCAGTGCTAGGTGGCAGAGGAACACTGAAGCTTTCTTT	CSARWQRNTEAFF
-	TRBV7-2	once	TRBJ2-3	TGTGCCAGCCAATTAGGGGTTGGCACAGATACGCAGTATTTT	CASQLGVGTDTQYF
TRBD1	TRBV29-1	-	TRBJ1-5	TGCAGCGTTGGACAGGGGGCAGGTCAGCCCCAGCATTTT	CSVGQGAGQPQHF
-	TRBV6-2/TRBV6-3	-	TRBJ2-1	TGTGCCAGCAGTCAACGATGGGTGGGCGGGTCCCCCTACAATGAGCAGTTCTTC	CASSQRWVGGSPYNEQFF
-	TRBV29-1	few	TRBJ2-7	TGCAGCGTTGTGTTGGCGTCGGAACCCTACGAGCAGTACTTC	CSVVLASEPYEQYF
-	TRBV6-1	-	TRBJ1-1	TGTGCCAGCCCTCCCTGGCAGGGCGGCACTGAAGCTTTCTTT	CASPPWQGGTEAFF
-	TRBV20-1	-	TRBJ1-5	TGCAGTGCCTCGGTCGGCAATGGCAATCAGCCCCAGCATTTT	CSASVGNGNQPQHF
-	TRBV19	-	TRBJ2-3	TGTGCCAGTAGTATTATGGGGCAATCAGATACGCAGTATTTT	CASSIMGQSDTQYF
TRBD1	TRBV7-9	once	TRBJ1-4	TGTGCCAGCAGCTTAGCGGGGACAGGGATTGAAAAACTGTTTTTT	CASSLAGTGIEKLFF
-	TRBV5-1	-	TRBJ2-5	TGCGCCAGCAGCCGTGAGCACAGGGAGACCCAGTACTTC	CASSREHRETQYF
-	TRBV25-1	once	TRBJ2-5	TGTGCCAGCAGTGAATCTGTGGTTGAGACCCAGTACTTC	CASSESVVETQYF
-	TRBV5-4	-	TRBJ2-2	TGTGCCAGCAGCGGAGGTAGAGGGGGCACCGGGGAGCTGTTTTTT	CASSGGRGGTGELFF
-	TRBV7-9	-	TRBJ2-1	TGTGCCAGCGAGGGAAGGAACGACAATGAGCAGTTCTTC	CASEGRNDNEQFF
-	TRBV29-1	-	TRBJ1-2	TGCAGCGTCGGCAGAGACCCCCCAAGTCGACATGGCTACACCTTC	CSVGRDPPSRHGYTF
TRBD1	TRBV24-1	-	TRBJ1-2	TGTGCCACCAGTGACCGAGGGGGCGGTGGCTACACCTTC	CATSDRGGGGYTF
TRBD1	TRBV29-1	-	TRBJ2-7	TGCAGCGTTTCAGACAGGGCCTACGAGCAGTACTTC	CSVSDRAYEQYF
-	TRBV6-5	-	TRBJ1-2	TGTGCCAGCACCAAGGGTGGAGGGGTTAACTATGGCTACACCTTC	CASTKGGGVNYGYTF
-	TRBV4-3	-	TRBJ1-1	TGCGCCAGCAGCCAAGAGGGACGGGTCGTGAGTAGGACTTTCTTT	CASSQEGRVVSRTFF
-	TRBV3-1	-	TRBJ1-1	TGTGCCAGCAGCCAAGATTGGGGAATGAACACTGAAGCTTTCTTT	CASSQDWGMNTEAFF
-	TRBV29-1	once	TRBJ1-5	TGCAGCGTTGATATCGGGGGAGGTCAGCCCCAGCATTTT	CSVDIGGGQPQHF
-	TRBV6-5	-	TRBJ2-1	TGTGCCAGCAGTAAGTACTCCTACAATGAGCAGTTCTTC	CASSKYSYNEQFF
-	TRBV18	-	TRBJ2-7	TGTGCCAGCTCTCCCTCCGGGAACGAGCAGTACTTC	CASSPSGNEQYF
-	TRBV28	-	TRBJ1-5	TGTGCCAGCAGTTTGGGAGATAGCAATCAGCCCCAGCATTTT	CASSLGDSNQPQHF
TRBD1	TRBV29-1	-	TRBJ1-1	TGCAGCGTTGGGGTGGTTCAGGGGGCCAGGAACACTGAAGCTTTCTTT	CSVGVVQGARNTEAFF
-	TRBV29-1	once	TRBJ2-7	TGCAGCGTTGAGGGGGCACGTTCCTACGAGCAGTACTTC	CSVEGARSYEQYF
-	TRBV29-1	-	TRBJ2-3	TGCAGCGTTCCGGGAGTCACGGCAGATACGCAGTATTTT	CSVPGVTADTQYF
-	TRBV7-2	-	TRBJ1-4	TGTGCCAGCAGCTTAGGCTCATCAACTAATGAAAAACTGTTTTTT	CASSLGSSTNEKLFF
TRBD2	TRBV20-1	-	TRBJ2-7	TGCAGTGCTGAGGGACTAGCGGGGAGAATCGAGCAGTACTTC	CSAEGLAGRIEQYF
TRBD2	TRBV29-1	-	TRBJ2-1	TGCAGCATCATCCCCGGGACTAGTGTTCGCAATGAGCAGTTCTTC	CSIIPGTSVRNEQFF
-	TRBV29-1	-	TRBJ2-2	TGCAGCGTTGCCAGGGGGAACACCGGGGAGCTGTTTTTT	CSVARGNTGELFF